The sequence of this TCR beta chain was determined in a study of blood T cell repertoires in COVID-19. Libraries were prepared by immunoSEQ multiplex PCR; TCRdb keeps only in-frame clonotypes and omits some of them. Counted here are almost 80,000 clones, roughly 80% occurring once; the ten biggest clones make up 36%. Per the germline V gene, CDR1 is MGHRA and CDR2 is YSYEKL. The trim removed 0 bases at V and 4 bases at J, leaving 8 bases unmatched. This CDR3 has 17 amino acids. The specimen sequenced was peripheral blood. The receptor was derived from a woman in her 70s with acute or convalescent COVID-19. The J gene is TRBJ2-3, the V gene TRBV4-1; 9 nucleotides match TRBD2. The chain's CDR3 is CASSQEVIAGVSDTQYF. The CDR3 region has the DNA TGCGCCAGCAGCCAAGAAGTGATAGCGGGAGTCTCAGATACGCAGTATTTT.